This T cell receptor beta chain is from a study of a mutant IDH1 vaccine in newly diagnosed glioma. About the research overall: Commencement of vaccination occurred 4-6 weeks following radiotherapy alone, or concurrently with temozolomide cycles. Therapy received beforehand was radiotherapy, temozolomide, or both, with most patients given both. Treated patients, around 60% male and roughly 40% female, averaged roughly 40 years of age.

V lost 8 bases and J lost 4, with 17 bases in between. The CDR3 length is 15 residues. The germline CDR1 and CDR2 sequences are MNHEY and SVGAGI. As to time point: week 47, end of study. The content of each vaccine dose was 300 ug of mutant IDH1 20-mer peptide, and topical imiquimod accompanied it. Vaccination of patients was performed eight times, in weeks 1, 3, 5, 7, 11, 15, 19 and 23. The assay was immunoSEQ multiplex PCR, and TCRdb's table has in-frame clones only and misses some. Of approximately 58,000 clones in the sample, 83% are singletons; the top ten hold 3.8%. Notes on this clone: Its antigen is still unknown.

The material was PBMCs, obtained from a glioma patient whose treatment included an IDH1 peptide vaccine. The rearrangement links TRBV6-5 to TRBJ1-4, with a possible D match to TRBD1 (6 bases). The receptor was derived from a man younger than 40 with glioma. The CDR3 bases are TGTGCCAGCCACCTCAGGGGAGGGGGTAATGAAAAACTGTTTTTT. Translation: CASHLRGGGNEKLFF.